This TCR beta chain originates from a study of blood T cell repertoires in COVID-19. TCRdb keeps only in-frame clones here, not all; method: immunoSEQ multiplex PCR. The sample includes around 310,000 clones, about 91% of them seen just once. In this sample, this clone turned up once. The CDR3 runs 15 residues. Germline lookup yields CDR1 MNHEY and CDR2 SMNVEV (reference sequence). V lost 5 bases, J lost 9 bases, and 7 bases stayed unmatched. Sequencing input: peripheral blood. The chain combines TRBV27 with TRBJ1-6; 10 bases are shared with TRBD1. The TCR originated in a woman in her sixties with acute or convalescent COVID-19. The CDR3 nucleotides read TGTGCCAGCAGTCCGGACAGGGGGACAAGTTCACCCCTCCACTTT. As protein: CASSPDRGTSSPLHF.